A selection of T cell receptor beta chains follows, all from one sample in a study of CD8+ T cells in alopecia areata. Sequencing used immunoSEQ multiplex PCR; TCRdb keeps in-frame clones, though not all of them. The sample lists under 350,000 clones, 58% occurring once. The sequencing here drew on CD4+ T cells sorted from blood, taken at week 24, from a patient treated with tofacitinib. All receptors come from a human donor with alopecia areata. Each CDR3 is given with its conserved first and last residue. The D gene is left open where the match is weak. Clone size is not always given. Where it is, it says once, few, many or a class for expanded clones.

cdr3_aa: CASSPLRGGTGTDEQYF
cdr3_nt: TGTGCCAGCTCACCACTCCGAGGAGGGACAGGGACTGACGAGCAGTACTTC
d_call: TRBD1
j_call: TRBJ2-7
clone_size: NA
v_call: TRBV18
cdr3_length: 17

cdr3_aa: CAWSSGQGDWEQYF
cdr3_nt: TGTGCCTGGAGTAGTGGGCAGGGGGACTGGGAGCAGTACTTC
d_call: NA
j_call: TRBJ2-7
clone_size: NA
v_call: TRBV30
cdr3_length: 14

cdr3_aa: CASSIRTGGLLDEQFF
cdr3_nt: TGTGCCAGCAGCATAAGGACAGGGGGCCTTCTCGATGAGCAGTTCTTC
d_call: TRBD1
j_call: TRBJ2-1
clone_size: NA
v_call: TRBV4-2
cdr3_length: 16

cdr3_aa: CASSRPREGNQPQHF
cdr3_nt: TGTGCCAGTTCAAGGCCCAGGGAGGGCAATCAGCCCCAGCATTTT
d_call: NA
j_call: TRBJ1-5
clone_size: NA
v_call: TRBV19
cdr3_length: 15

cdr3_aa: CASSLAGTSGQETQYF
cdr3_nt: TGTGCCAGCAGCTTAGCGGGGACTAGCGGACAAGAGACCCAGTACTTC
d_call: TRBD2
j_call: TRBJ2-5
clone_size: NA
v_call: TRBV7-3
cdr3_length: 16

cdr3_aa: CASSPGDYPSTQYF
cdr3_nt: TGTGCCAGCAGTCCAGGGGACTACCCCTCGACCCAGTACTTC
d_call: NA
j_call: TRBJ2-5
clone_size: few
v_call: TRBV25-1
cdr3_length: 14

cdr3_aa: CATSRTGQMNTEAFF
cdr3_nt: TGTGCCACCAGCAGAACGGGACAGATGAACACTGAAGCTTTCTTT
d_call: TRBD1
j_call: TRBJ1-1
clone_size: NA
v_call: TRBV15
cdr3_length: 15

cdr3_aa: CASSEARFRTLGGYTF
cdr3_nt: TGTGCCAGCAGTGAAGCGCGATTCAGGACCTTGGGTGGCTACACCTTC
d_call: NA
j_call: TRBJ1-2
clone_size: few
v_call: TRBV2
cdr3_length: 16

cdr3_aa: CASSSLEGNTEAFF
cdr3_nt: TGTGCCAGCAGTTCTCTCGAGGGGAACACTGAAGCTTTCTTT
d_call: NA
j_call: TRBJ1-1
clone_size: NA
v_call: TRBV2
cdr3_length: 14

cdr3_aa: CATSRDPSGGSGEQFF
cdr3_nt: TGTGCCACCAGCAGAGATCCCAGCGGGGGGTCCGGTGAGCAGTTCTTC
d_call: TRBD2
j_call: TRBJ2-1
clone_size: NA
v_call: TRBV15
cdr3_length: 16

cdr3_aa: CASSLGQGIYGYTF
cdr3_nt: TGTGCCAGCAGCCTGGGACAGGGAATCTATGGCTACACCTTC
d_call: TRBD1
j_call: TRBJ1-2
clone_size: NA
v_call: TRBV14
cdr3_length: 14

cdr3_aa: CASSLVSRGGAETQYF
cdr3_nt: TGTGCCAGCAGCTTAGTCTCGCGGGGGGGCGCTGAGACCCAGTACTTC
d_call: TRBD2
j_call: TRBJ2-5
clone_size: NA
v_call: TRBV7-2
cdr3_length: 16